The clone carrying this TCR beta chain was found many times. This sample stems from a study of T cells in Graves' hyperthyroidism and ophthalmopathy. Amplification of TCR beta CDR3 regions used RNA as the template. The HTBI primer set was used in a first-round RT-PCR of the TCR CDR3. TCRdb passed the multiplex PCR reads through MiXCR, listing each CDR3 protein once. The table has about 280,000 distinct CDR3 sequences, 25% to 30% seen once. Diagnostic assessment was based on clinical symptoms, serum thyroxine and TRAb, thyroid ultrasound and orbital computed tomography. The specimen was blood. The sequence was obtained from a middle-aged man with Graves' hyperthyroidism that later progressed to Graves' ophthalmopathy.

CDR3 sequence reads: CASSQGARDGIYGYTF. DNA for the CDR3: TGTGCCAGCAGCCAAGGGGCCCGGGACGGTATTTATGGCTACACCTTC. This sequence joins TRBV4-2 and TRBJ1-2; D possibly corresponds to TRBD1 (5 bases). The length of the CDR3 is 16 residues. Germline-derived CDR1 and CDR2 are LGHNA and YNFKEQ. V was clipped by 1 base and J by 5 bases, with 17 bases between them.